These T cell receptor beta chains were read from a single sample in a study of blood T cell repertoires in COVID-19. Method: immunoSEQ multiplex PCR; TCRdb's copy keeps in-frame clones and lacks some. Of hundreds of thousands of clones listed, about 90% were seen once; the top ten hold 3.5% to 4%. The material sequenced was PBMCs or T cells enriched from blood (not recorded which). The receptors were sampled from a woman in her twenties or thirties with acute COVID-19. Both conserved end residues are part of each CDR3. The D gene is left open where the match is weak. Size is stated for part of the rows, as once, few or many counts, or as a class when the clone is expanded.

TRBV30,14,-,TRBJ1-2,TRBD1,TGTGCCTGGACTCGTGGACAGGGGGTATATGGCTACACCTTC,CAWTRGQGVYGYTF
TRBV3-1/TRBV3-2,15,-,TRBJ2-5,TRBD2,TGTGCCAGCAGCCAAGATAGCGGGGGGAGCCAGACCCAGTACTTC,CASSQDSGGSQTQYF
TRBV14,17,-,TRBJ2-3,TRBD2,TGTGCCAGCAGCCAAGGCCGGGGACTAGCGATCACAGATACGCAGTATTTT,CASSQGRGLAITDTQYF
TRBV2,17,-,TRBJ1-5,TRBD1,TGTGCCAGCAGTGACACGACAGGGTTGAGGGTCAATCAGCCCCAGCATTTT,CASSDTTGLRVNQPQHF
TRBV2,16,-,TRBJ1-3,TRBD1,TGTGCCAGCAGTGACGTCACAGGGGGCGATGGAAACACCATATATTTT,CASSDVTGGDGNTIYF
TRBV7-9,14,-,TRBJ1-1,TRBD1,TGTGCCAGCAGCTTGACAGGGTTGAACACTGAAGCTTTCTTT,CASSLTGLNTEAFF
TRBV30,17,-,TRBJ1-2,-,TGTGCCTGGAGTGTACTTGTTGGCCGAACAGGGACGTATGGCTACACCTTC,CAWSVLVGRTGTYGYTF
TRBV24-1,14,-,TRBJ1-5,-,TGTGCCACCAGTGTGAGGTATAGCAATCAGCCCCAGCATTTT,CATSVRYSNQPQHF
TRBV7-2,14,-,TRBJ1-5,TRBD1,TGTGCCAGCAGCTTAAACAGGGGAGCTCAGCCCCAGCATTTT,CASSLNRGAQPQHF
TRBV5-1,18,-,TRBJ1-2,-,TGCGCCAGCAGCTTGGGCCCGGGGACATCCCCCCGCGACTATGGCTACACCTTC,CASSLGPGTSPRDYGYTF
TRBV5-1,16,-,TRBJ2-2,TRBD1,TGCGCCAGCAGCTTGGCCCCACAGGGGAGCACCGGGGAGCTGTTTTTT,CASSLAPQGSTGELFF
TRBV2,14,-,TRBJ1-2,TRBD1,TGTGCCAGCAGTGATAACAGGGGGGGCTATGGCTACACCTTC,CASSDNRGGYGYTF
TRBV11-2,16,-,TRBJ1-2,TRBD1,TGTGCCAGCAGCCGTTCGGGACAGGCTACCTCCAGGGGCTACACCTTC,CASSRSGQATSRGYTF
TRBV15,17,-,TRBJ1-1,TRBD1,TGTGCCACCAGCAGATTGGACAGGGGGTTAGAGGACACTGAAGCTTTCTTT,CATSRLDRGLEDTEAFF
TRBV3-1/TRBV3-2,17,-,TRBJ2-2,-,TGTGCCAGCAGCCAAGCCCCTCCTACGGTAAACACCGGGGAGCTGTTTTTT,CASSQAPPTVNTGELFF
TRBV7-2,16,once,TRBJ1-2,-,TGTGCCAGCAGCTTAGCGGCGCAGGGAGGGGAGCATGGCTACACCTTC,CASSLAAQGGEHGYTF
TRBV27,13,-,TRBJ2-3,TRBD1,TGTGCCAGCATAGGACAGGGGCCAGATACGCAGTATTTT,CASIGQGPDTQYF
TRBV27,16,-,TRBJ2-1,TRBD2,TGTGCCAGCAGTTATACGGGGGGTCGCTCCTACAATGAGCAGTTCTTC,CASSYTGGRSYNEQFF
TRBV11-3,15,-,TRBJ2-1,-,TGTGCCAGCAGCCCAACACCAGGTCCCTACAATGAGCAGTTCTTC,CASSPTPGPYNEQFF
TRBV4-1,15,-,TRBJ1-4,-,TGCGCCAGCAGCCAAGTACCGGTAGCTAATGAAAAACTGTTTTTT,CASSQVPVANEKLFF
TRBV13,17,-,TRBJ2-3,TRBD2,TGTGCCAGCAGCTCACGAAGAAGCGGGGGGGCAGCAGATACGCAGTATTTT,CASSSRRSGGAADTQYF
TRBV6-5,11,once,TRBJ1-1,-,TGTGCGGTCAAGAGGGACACTGAAGCTTTCTTT,CAVKRDTEAFF
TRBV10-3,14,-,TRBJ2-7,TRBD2,TGTGCCATCTCTCGGGAGGCACTAAGCTACGAGCAGTACTTC,CAISREALSYEQYF
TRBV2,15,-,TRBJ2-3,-,TGTGCCAGCCTCCCAGAGCCGACTAGCACAGATACGCAGTATTTT,CASLPEPTSTDTQYF
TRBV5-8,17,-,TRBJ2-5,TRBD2,TGTGCCAGCAGCTTAGGACTAGCGGGGTCGTACCAAGAGACCCAGTACTTC,CASSLGLAGSYQETQYF
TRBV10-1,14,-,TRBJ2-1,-,TGCGCCAGCAGTGATTCGGGATCCTACAATGAGCAGTTCTTC,CASSDSGSYNEQFF
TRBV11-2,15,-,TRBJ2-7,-,TGTGCCAGCAGCTTAGAGAGGACACCCTCCTACGAGCAGTACTTC,CASSLERTPSYEQYF
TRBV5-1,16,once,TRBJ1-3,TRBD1,TGCGCCAGCAGCTTGCACGGGACAGGGGTCGGAAACACCATATATTTT,CASSLHGTGVGNTIYF
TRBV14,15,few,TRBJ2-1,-,TGTGCCAGCAGCCAATTTATTAGCTCCTACAATGAGCAGTTCTTC,CASSQFISSYNEQFF
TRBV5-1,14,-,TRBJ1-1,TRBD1,TGCGCCAGCAGCTGGGGACAGGGACGCACTGAAGCTTTCTTT,CASSWGQGRTEAFF
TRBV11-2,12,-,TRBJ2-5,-,TGTGCCAGCAGCTTAAGCGGAGAGACCCAGTACTTC,CASSLSGETQYF
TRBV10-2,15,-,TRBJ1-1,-,TGCGCCAGCAATGGGGGAGGGGGGGCAAACACTGAAGCTTTCTTT,CASNGGGGANTEAFF
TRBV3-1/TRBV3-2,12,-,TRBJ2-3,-,TGTGCCAGCAGTGCAGGGGGGAATACGCAGTATTTT,CASSAGGNTQYF
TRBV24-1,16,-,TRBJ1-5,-,TGTGCCACCAGTGAAAAAGGACAGCTTCCACATCAGCCCCAGCATTTT,CATSEKGQLPHQPQHF